The sequence of this T cell receptor beta chain was determined in a study of cytomegalovirus exposure and HLA in healthy donors. A remark on this clone: What it binds is not known.

PCR primers comprised 60 Vbeta and 13 Jbeta primers. Produced via immunoSEQ multiplex PCR; TCRdb's table is partial and in-frame only. The sample lists about 190,000 clones, more than 75% seen once, with 13% to 15% in the top ten. Regarding the study as a whole: TCR beta sequences reportedly predicted most subjects' HLA-A and HLA-B alleles accurately.

CDR3 size: 15 residues. V was pared by 3 bases and J by 1 base, with 12 bases between. CDR1 and CDR2 (germline): MNHEY, SMNVEV (reference sequence). The TCR was taken from a woman in her twenties or thirties in good health and CMV-seropositive. The sample taken for sequencing was PBMCs. The chain links TRBV27 to TRBJ1-1, with D possibly TRBD1 on 5 matching bases. The CDR3 loop reads CASSLGTKGNTEAFF. The CDR3 DNA sequence: TGTGCCAGCAGTTTGGGGACTAAGGGGAACACTGAAGCTTTCTTT.